This TCR beta chain was sequenced in a study of spatial heterogeneity in lung cancer. Study-level background: The study observed each unique TCR and UMI combination more than ten times on average in raw reads.

Time point of the sample: sample taken at primary tumor resection. No cells were sorted before sequencing. The whole RNA sequenced was extracted from tumor, nontumor lung or frozen PBMC. The CDR3 sequence is 12 residues long. The J segment lost 1 base and the V segment lost 10 bases, leaving 3 bases of the junction unmatched. Looked up from germline, CDR1 is SNHLY and CDR2 is FYNNEI. This clonotype has ten or more counts. Unique molecular identifiers tagged every individual TCR cDNA molecule. TCRdb ran MiXCR on the 5' RACE reads and lists one entry per CDR3 protein. Here the sample spans over 50,000 distinct CDR3 sequences, 6.3% being singletons.

The receptor was derived from a female donor with early-stage non-small cell lung cancer. The input for sequencing was PBMCs, taken at surgery. The chain has TRBV2 and TRBJ1-1; 7 bases match TRBD1. DNA for the CDR3: TGTGCCATCTGGGACAGGAACACTGAAGCTTTCTTT. It yields the protein CAIWDRNTEAFF.